Given below is one TCR beta chain in context. No antigen is known for it. This record comes from a study of cytomegalovirus exposure and HLA in healthy donors. Study conclusions and caveats: Further analysis was carried out later, and it showed several of the most significant clusters appearing linked to common viral pathogens.

It was with 60 Vbeta and 13 Jbeta primers that the PCR ran. Only in-frame clones appear in the TCRdb table, and some are missing; sequencing was by immunoSEQ multiplex PCR. The profile shows 85,000 to 100,000 clones, nearly 80% of them singletons. The specimen was PBMCs. The TCR originated in a woman aged 40 to 50 in good health and CMV-seronegative.

CDR3 coding DNA: TGTGCCCGCCAAGAGACCCAGTACTTC. Translated, it gives CARQETQYF. V usage is TRBV27 and J usage is TRBJ2-5; no firm D call. The CDR3 spans 9 residues. Germline V gene sequence: CDR1 MNHEY, CDR2 SMNVEV (reference sequence). V lost 11 bases to trimming and J lost 1 base, with 2 bases between them.